The 3 T cell receptor beta chains listed next were all sequenced from one sample in a study of T cells in Graves' hyperthyroidism and ophthalmopathy. Amplified regions were TCR beta CDR3 sequences from RNA transcripts. When the TCR CDR3 underwent first-round RT-PCR, the HTBI primer set was used. TCRdb processed the multiplex PCR reads anew with MiXCR; each CDR3 protein has one entry. Of about 420,000 distinct CDR3 sequences listed, more than 15% are singletons. Sequencing was carried out using blood. The receptors here all came from a woman under 30 with Graves' hyperthyroidism.

This clonotype has at least ten counts. The chain has TRBV10-3 and TRBJ1-2, with D possibly matching TRBD1 (5 bases). The V end was cut by 10 bases, the J end by 8 bases, with 29 bases between. Germline V CDR1 and CDR2: ENHRY, SYGVKD. The CDR3 runs to 16 residues. CDR3 residues: CATQADNPGFTLGYTF. The CDR3 nucleotides are TGTGCCACCCAGGCGGACAACCCCGGATTCACGCTCGGCTACACCTTC.

This clonotype appeared a few times. The chain employs TRBV5-8 and TRBJ1-5, with TRBD1 as a possible D gene (6 bases). The V end lost 3 bases, the J end lost 6 bases, and 13 bases lay between the germline ends. This CDR3 has 14 residues. Germline values: CDR1 SGHTS, CDR2 YDEGEE. CDR3 residues: CASSSGFRGQPQHF. DNA for the CDR3: TGTGCCAGCAGCTCAGGATTCAGGGGTCAGCCCCAGCATTTT.

This clonotype occurred many times. The chain uses TRBV5-1 and TRBJ2-5; 11 bases align to TRBD2. The CDR3 loop spans 15 amino acids. V lost 4 bases and J lost 5; bases outside the gene matches: 7. The germline CDR1 and CDR2 sequences are SGHRS and YFSETQ. The CDR3 loop is CASSQLAGEGETQYF. CDR3 DNA sequence: TGCGCCAGCAGCCAACTAGCGGGAGAAGGGGAGACCCAGTACTTC.